The sequence of this T cell receptor beta chain was determined in a study of cytomegalovirus exposure and HLA in healthy donors. General study points: In an earlier analysis, in under 700 donors, most V segments appeared productive either ~87% or ~30% of the time. Later analysis reportedly placed an Asian-associated ancestry cluster below the roughly 680-donor mean in N-insertions.

In the PCR, 60 Vbeta and 13 Jbeta primers were used. Using immunoSEQ multiplex PCR, the repertoire was profiled, and TCRdb retains in-frame clones only, with some absent. The sample consists of about 100,000 clones, 75% of them appearing once. The V end was cut by 4 bases, the J end by 0 bases, with 11 bases between. Germline V lookup: CDR1 GTSNPN, CDR2 SVGIG (reference sequence). CDR3 length equals 14 residues. This clone appeared a single time. Its matching antigen is unknown. This receptor was taken from a man aged 50 or older in good health and CMV-seronegative. Specimen: PBMCs. V is TRBV30 and J is TRBJ2-3; D is ambiguous. The CDR3, as DNA: TGTGCCTGGAAAAGCCCCGGGAGCACAGATACGCAGTATTTT. This translates into CAWKSPGSTDTQYF. The variable domain in full, with the rest retrieved from reference TRBV30 and TRBJ2-3, is SQTIHQWPATLVQPVGSPLSLECTVEGTSNPNLYWYRQAAGRGLQLLFYSVGIGQISSEVPQNLSASRPQDRQFILSSKKLLLSDSGFYLCAWKSPGSTDTQYFGPGTRLTVL.